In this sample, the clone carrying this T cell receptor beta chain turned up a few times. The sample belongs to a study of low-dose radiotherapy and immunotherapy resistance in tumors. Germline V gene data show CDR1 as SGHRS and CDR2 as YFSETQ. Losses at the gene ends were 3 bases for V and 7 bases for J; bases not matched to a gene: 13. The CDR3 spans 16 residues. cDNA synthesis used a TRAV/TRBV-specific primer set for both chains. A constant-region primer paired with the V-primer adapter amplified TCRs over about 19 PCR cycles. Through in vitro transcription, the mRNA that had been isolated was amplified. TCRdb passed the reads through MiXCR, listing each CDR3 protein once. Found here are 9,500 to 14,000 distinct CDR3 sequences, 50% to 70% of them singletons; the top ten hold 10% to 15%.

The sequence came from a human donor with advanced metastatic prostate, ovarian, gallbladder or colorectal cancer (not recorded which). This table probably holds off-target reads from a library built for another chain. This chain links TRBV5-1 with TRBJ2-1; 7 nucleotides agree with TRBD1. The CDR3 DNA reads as TGCGCCAGCAGCTCCGATGACAGGGCTGATAGAAATGAGCAGTTCTTC. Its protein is CASSSDDRADRNEQFF.